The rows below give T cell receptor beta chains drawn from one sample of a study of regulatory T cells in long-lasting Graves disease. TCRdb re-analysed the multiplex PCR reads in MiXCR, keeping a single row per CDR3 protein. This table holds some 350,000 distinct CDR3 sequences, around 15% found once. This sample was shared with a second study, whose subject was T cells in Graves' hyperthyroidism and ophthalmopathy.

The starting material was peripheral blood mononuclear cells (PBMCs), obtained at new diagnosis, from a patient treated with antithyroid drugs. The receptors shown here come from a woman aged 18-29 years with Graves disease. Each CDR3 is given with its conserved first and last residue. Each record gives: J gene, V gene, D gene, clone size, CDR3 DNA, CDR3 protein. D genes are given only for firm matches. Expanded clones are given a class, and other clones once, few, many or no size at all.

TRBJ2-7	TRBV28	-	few	TGTGCCAGCAGTTTCCCTGGGACCTCCTCCTACGAGCAGTACTTC	CASSFPGTSSYEQYF
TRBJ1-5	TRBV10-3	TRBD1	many	TGTGCCGCCTCTACAGGGGATCAGCCCCAGCATTTT	CAASTGDQPQHF
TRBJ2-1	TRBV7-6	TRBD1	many	TGTGCCAGCAGCTTAGGACAGGGGGCTCTATACAATGAGCAGTTCTTC	CASSLGQGALYNEQFF
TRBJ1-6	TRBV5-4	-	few	TGTGCCAGCAGCTCTAGGGGGAATAATTCACCCCTCCACTTT	CASSSRGNNSPLHF
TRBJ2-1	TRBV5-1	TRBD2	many	TGCGCCAGCAGCTTGGTGAAAACGACGAGCGGGGGGGCAGATGAGCAGTTCTTC	CASSLVKTTSGGADEQFF
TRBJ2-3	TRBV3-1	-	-	TGTGCCAGCAGCCAAAAAACGGGGGAAGATACGCAGTATTTT	CASSQKTGEDTQYF
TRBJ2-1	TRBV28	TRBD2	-	TGTGCCAGCAGTAAAACTAGCGGGAGGGCCTTTGAGCAGTTCTTC	CASSKTSGRAFEQFF
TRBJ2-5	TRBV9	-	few	TGTGCCAGCAGCGTAGAGGGGGGCGGGGGCGCTGCGCAGTACTTC	CASSVEGGGGAAQYF
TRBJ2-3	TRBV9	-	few	TGTGCCAGCAGCGTAAGGGCCAGCACAGATACGCAGTATTTT	CASSVRASTDTQYF
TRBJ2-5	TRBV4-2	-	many	TGTGCCAGCAGCCAAGATCGCGGTAGAGAGACCCAGTACTTC	CASSQDRGRETQYF
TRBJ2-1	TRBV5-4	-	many	TGTGCCAGCAGCTTGGCATTAGGACCGAACAATGAGCAGTTCTTC	CASSLALGPNNEQFF
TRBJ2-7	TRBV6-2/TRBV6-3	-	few	TGTGCCAGCAGTTGGGGGGGCGGTTCCTACGAGCAGTACTTC	CASSWGGGSYEQYF
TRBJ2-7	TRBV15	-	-	TGTGCCACCAGCAGAGACCTTGGGGCAAAAGAGCAGTACTTC	CATSRDLGAKEQYF
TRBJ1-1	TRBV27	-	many	TGTGCCAGCAGTCCTCCCCTTAACAGCATGAACACTGAAGCTTTCTTT	CASSPPLNSMNTEAFF
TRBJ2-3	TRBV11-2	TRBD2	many	TGTGCCAGCAGCTTAGGTGGACTAGCGGGAGCCCCAGATACGCAGTATTTT	CASSLGGLAGAPDTQYF
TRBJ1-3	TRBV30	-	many	TGTGCCCGCGCCCTTAGCTCTGGAAACACCATATATTTT	CARALSSGNTIYF
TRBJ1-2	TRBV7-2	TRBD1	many	TGTGCCAGCAGCTTAGGGAGACAGGGGCGTAACTATGGCTACACCTTC	CASSLGRQGRNYGYTF
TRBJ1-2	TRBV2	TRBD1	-	TGTGCCAGCAGTTTGTCCGGGACAGGGGAAGGTGGCTACACCTTC	CASSLSGTGEGGYTF
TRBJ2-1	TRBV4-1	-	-	TGCGCCAGCAGCCAAGTCGGCAGGGGAGCAAGCAATGAGCAGTTCTTC	CASSQVGRGASNEQFF
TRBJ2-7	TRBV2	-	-	TGTGCCAGCATAGTTAGCGGCATCGGGGACGAGCAGTACTTC	CASIVSGIGDEQYF
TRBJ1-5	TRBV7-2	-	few	TGTGCCAGCAGCCGTATGGGAGGTAACAATCAGCCCCAGCATTTT	CASSRMGGNNQPQHF
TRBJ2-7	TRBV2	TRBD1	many	TGTGCCAGCAGACGGGACAGGGAGACGGAGCAGTACTTC	CASRRDRETEQYF
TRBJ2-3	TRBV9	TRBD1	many	TGTGCCAGCAGCCCACTTGGACAGGGCACAGATACGCAGTATTTT	CASSPLGQGTDTQYF
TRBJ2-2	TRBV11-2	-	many	TGTGCCAGCAGCCCCCAGGAGGGGAACACCGGGGAGCTGTTTTTT	CASSPQEGNTGELFF
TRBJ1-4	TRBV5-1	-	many	TGCGCCAGCAGCTTGGACGGGCCACTTGAAAAACTGTTTTTT	CASSLDGPLEKLFF
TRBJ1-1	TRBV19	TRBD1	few	TGTGCCAGTACCGGAGGGACAGTTGGGGAGAACACTGAAGCTTTCTTT	CASTGGTVGENTEAFF
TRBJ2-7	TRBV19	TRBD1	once	TGTGCCAGTAGTATTGGACAGGGAAGAGAGCAGTACTTC	CASSIGQGREQYF
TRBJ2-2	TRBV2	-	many	TGTGCCAGCAGTTTTCAGGCCGGGGAGCTGTTTTTT	CASSFQAGELFF
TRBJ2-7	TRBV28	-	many	TGTGCCAGCAGCCCGCCAGGCGGTACCTACGAGCAGTACTTC	CASSPPGGTYEQYF
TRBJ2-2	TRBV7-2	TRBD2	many	TGTGCCAGCAGCCCTAGCGGGAACACCGGGGAGCTGTTTTTT	CASSPSGNTGELFF
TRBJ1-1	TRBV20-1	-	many	TGCAGTGCTAGAGCGGCGAGATTGGGGAACACTGAAGCTTTCTTT	CSARAARLGNTEAFF
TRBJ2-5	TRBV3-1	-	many	TGTGCCAGCTTTGGACTACCTCAAGAGACCCAGTACTTC	CASFGLPQETQYF
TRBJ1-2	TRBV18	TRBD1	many	TGTGCCAGCTCACCTTTCTACGGACAGGGCGATGGCTACACCTTC	CASSPFYGQGDGYTF
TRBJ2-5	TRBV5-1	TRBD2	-	TGCGCCAGCAGCGCCGCCCCTAGCGGCCAAGAGACCCAGTACTTC	CASSAAPSGQETQYF
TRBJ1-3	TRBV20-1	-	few	TGCAGTGCTTCCCGGACGTTCGTCTCTGGAAACACCATATATTTT	CSASRTFVSGNTIYF
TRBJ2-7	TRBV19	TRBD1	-	TGTGCCAGTAGTACCGGACAGGGAGTTTCTATCGAGCAGTACTTC	CASSTGQGVSIEQYF
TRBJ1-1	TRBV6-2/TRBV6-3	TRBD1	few	TGTGCCAGCAGTTACGGGAAAGGGGGCGCCGGGGAAGCTTTCTTT	CASSYGKGGAGEAFF
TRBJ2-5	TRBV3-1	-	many	TGTGCCAGCAGCCAAGAAGTAACGGAGGGACTGCAAGAGACCCAGTACTTC	CASSQEVTEGLQETQYF
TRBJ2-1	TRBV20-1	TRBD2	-	TGCAGTGCTCCGGGACTAGCGGGAGGATTGCCCTACAATGAGCAGTTCTTC	CSAPGLAGGLPYNEQFF
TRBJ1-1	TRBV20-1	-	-	TGCAGTGCTAGAGACAGACCCCCTTACACTGAAGCTTTCTTT	CSARDRPPYTEAFF
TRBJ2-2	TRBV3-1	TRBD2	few	TGTGCCAGCAGCCACCTAGACGCGGGACTAGGGAACACCGGGGAGCTGTTTTTT	CASSHLDAGLGNTGELFF
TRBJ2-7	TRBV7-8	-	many	TGTGCCAGCAGCTTTCCAGCCACCTACGAGCAGTACTTC	CASSFPATYEQYF
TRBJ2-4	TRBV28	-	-	TGTGCCACCCGGGGGCAAGAGACCGCTAAAAACATTCAGTACTTC	CATRGQETAKNIQYF
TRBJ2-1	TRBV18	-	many	TGTGCCAGCTCACCACCGTCTGTGGATGAGCAGTTCTTC	CASSPPSVDEQFF
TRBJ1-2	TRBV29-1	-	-	TGCAGCGCCTGGGGGGGGGACGGCTACACCTTC	CSAWGGDGYTF